This T cell receptor (beta chain) originates from a study of cytomegalovirus exposure and HLA in healthy donors. About this clone: Its antigen is currently unknown.

General study findings and limits: Presence/absence analyses assumed roughly uniform sequencing depth across donors.

Germline V gives CDR1 SEHNR, CDR2 FQNEAQ (reference sequence). Trimming cost V 0 bases and J 2 bases; bases outside gene matches: 3. The CDR3 totals 15 residues. The PCR was carried out with 60 Vbeta primers and 13 Jbeta primers. Repertoires were generated with immunoSEQ multiplex PCR, while TCRdb's copy carries only in-frame clones and drops some. The repertoire holds approximately 100,000 clones, with around three quarters as singletons. The sequenced sample was PBMCs. The TCR was taken from a human donor in good health. The chain has TRBV7-9 and TRBJ1-2; 7 bases align to TRBD1. The CDR3 region is CASSLAGQPNYGYTF. CDR3 in DNA: TGTGCCAGCAGCTTAGCGGGACAGCCAAACTATGGCTACACCTTC.